This TCR beta chain was captured in a study of cytomegalovirus exposure and HLA in healthy donors. About this clone: Its antigen is not identified.

Germline assignment: CDR1 LNHDA and CDR2 SQIVND (reference sequence). The CDR3 loop spans 17 amino acids. V dropped 0 bases and J dropped 0; count of bases not matched to a gene: 6. Points from the study as a whole: The classifier, whose performance was assessed in both the original and validation cohorts, reportedly diagnosed cytomegalovirus status with high specificity and sensitivity. It was found in a later analysis that first-cohort TCR clusters tended to co-occur in the 100 to 150 validation repertoires.

The repertoire was sequenced with immunoSEQ multiplex PCR; TCRdb's copy has only in-frame clones and lacks some. In the table there are about 74,000 clones, 94% of which are singletons. The sequence derives from a man aged 18 to 30 in good health and CMV-seropositive. Material: PBMCs. The chain carries TRBV19 and TRBJ2-3, with 7 bases fitting TRBD2. CDR3 nucleotides: TGTGCCAGTAGTATAGATCAGGGTAGCGGGAGCACAGATACGCAGTATTTT. Its protein product is CASSIDQGSGSTDTQYF.